Presented here are 20 T cell receptor beta chains from one specimen sequenced in a study of beta chain features in type 1 diabetes. Expressed TCRB transcripts were sequenced because the entire RNA isolate underwent reverse transcription. Profiling relied on immunoSEQ multiplex PCR, and the TCRdb table lists in-frame clones only, not all of them. In the table there are about 360,000 clones, around 13% of which are singletons. Sequencing was performed on naive CD4+ T cells from blood. Receptors were obtained from a man in his late teens or twenties in good health.

V and J are TRBV5-4 and TRBJ2-1; 7 bases line up with TRBD2. Germline CDR1 is SGHNT and CDR2 is YYREEE (reference sequence). The CDR3 length is 16 residues. The V gene end was trimmed by 4 bases and the J gene end by 1 base; junction bases not matched to a gene: 8. The CDR3 DNA reads as TGTGCCAGCAGCCGTAGCGGGCCTCCGTCCTACAATGAGCAGTTCTTC. Translating it yields CASSRSGPPSYNEQFF.

This chain uses TRBV5-4 with TRBJ2-7; 11 bases are a match to TRBD2. The germline V gene encodes CDR1 SGHNT and CDR2 YYREEE (reference sequence). The CDR3 is made up of 15 amino acids. Trimming took 5 bases from V and 3 from J; bases not matched to a gene: 7. The CDR3 nucleotides are TGTGCCAGCAGGGAGGGACTAGCGGAAAACTACGAGCAGTACTTC. This translates into CASREGLAENYEQYF.

DNA for the CDR3: TGTGCCAGCAGCGTAGCGGTAGTACTAGCGGGTGACAATGAGCAGTTCTTC. This translates into CASSVAVVLAGDNEQFF. The chain joins TRBV9 to TRBJ2-1; 9 bases are a match to TRBD2. Germline values: CDR1 SGDLS, CDR2 YYNGEE. This CDR3 has 17 residues. J was trimmed by 5 bases and V by 0 bases; bases with no gene match: 9.

The V and J genes are TRBV11-2 and TRBJ2-1; 13 nucleotides agree with TRBD2. J was trimmed by 9 bases and V by 4 bases; bases with no gene match: 6. The CDR3 loop spans 15 amino acids. CDR1 and CDR2 from the germline V gene are SGHAT and FQNNGV. CDR3 region: CASSSGLAGEGEQFF. The CDR3 nucleotides are TGTGCCAGCAGCTCCGGACTAGCGGGAGAGGGTGAGCAGTTCTTC.

The chain links TRBV5-1 to TRBJ2-3, with 7 positions matching TRBD2. CDR1 and CDR2 (germline): SGHRS, YFSETQ. The V gene end was trimmed by 0 bases and the J gene end by 1 base; junction bases not matched to a gene: 5. The length of the CDR3 is 16 residues. The CDR3 coding sequence is TGCGCCAGCAGCTTGGGTTCCAGCGGGGGCACAGATACGCAGTATTTT. It specifies CASSLGSSGGTDTQYF.

This clone has a handful of counts. The V and J genes are TRBV2 and TRBJ1-4, with TRBD1 matching 9 bases. The CDR3 is made up of 14 amino acids. CDR1 is SNHLY and CDR2 is FYNNEI in the germline V gene. The ends lost 11 bases at V and 11 bases at J; junction bases unmatched: 15. CDR3 sequence (DNA): TGTGCCTCCCCCTTCGGGACAGGGAATCGGAAACTGTTTTTT. It yields the protein CASPFGTGNRKLFF.

This clone was found a few times. This rearrangement joins TRBV7-9 to TRBJ2-1, with a possible D match to TRBD1 (6 bases). The CDR3 is made up of 16 amino acids. Germline CDR1 SEHNR, CDR2 FQNEAQ (reference sequence). The V gene lost 4 bases and the J gene lost 4 bases, with 17 bases spanning the gap. CDR3 DNA sequence: TGTGCCAGCAGCTGGCGAACAGGGCTTCTGTACAATGAGCAGTTCTTC. This encodes CASSWRTGLLYNEQFF.

V is TRBV5-4 and J is TRBJ1-2, with D possibly matching TRBD1 (5 bases). V was pared by 3 bases and J by 4 bases, with 13 bases between. The CDR3 is 14 residues long. Germline values: CDR1 SGHNT, CDR2 YYREEE (reference sequence). The CDR3 coding sequence is TGTGCCAGCAGCTCCGGGCGGACAAGCTATGGCTACACCTTC. Amino acid sequence: CASSSGRTSYGYTF.

This clone turned up a few times. The V call is TRBV11-1, the J call TRBJ2-5; D unclear. The CDR3 has 14 amino acids. Germline V gives CDR1 SGHAT, CDR2 FQDESV (reference sequence). V was cut by 5 bases and J by 4 bases, with 14 bases left in between. For the CDR3, the DNA is TGTGCCAGCAGCCAAGTGGGTGGAGTAGAGACCCAGTACTTC. It yields the protein CASSQVGGVETQYF.

The rearrangement joins TRBV6-1 to TRBJ1-1; D remains ambiguous. The germline V and J ends were trimmed by 11 bases and 7 bases, with 20 bases remaining between them. This CDR3 has 13 amino acids. CDR1 and CDR2 from the germline V gene are MNHNS and SASEGT. As DNA, the CDR3 is TGTGCCTCCACCCGGGAGGGTATGGGTGAAGCTTTCTTT. Encoded protein: CASTREGMGEAFF.

V usage is TRBV4-2 and J usage is TRBJ2-7; 7 bases are a match to TRBD2. Germline assignment: CDR1 LGHNA and CDR2 YNFKEQ. This CDR3 has 15 amino acids. The V segment lost 4 bases and the J segment 2 bases; nucleotides outside the gene matches: 8. CDR3 sequence (DNA): TGTGCCAGCAGCCCTAGTGGCGGGAGACCCTACGAGCAGTACTTC. Translated: CASSPSGGRPYEQYF.

This clone was counted between two and nine times. This chain joins TRBV21-1 and TRBJ2-5; the D call TRBD2 from the table was never checked on the DNA. TRBV21-1 is labeled a pseudogene. This CDR3 contains 13 residues. The CDR3 region is CASSPAGGETQYF. The CDR3 DNA follows: TGTGCCAGCAGTCCAGCGGGAGGTGAGACCCAGTACTTC.

This clone turned up a few times. The chain uses TRBV5-1 and TRBJ2-7; TRBD1 might be the D (6 bases). V shed 4 bases and J shed 1 base, with 15 bases lying between them. Per the germline V gene, CDR1 is SGHRS and CDR2 is YFSETQ. CDR3 length equals 15 residues. CDR3 sequence reads: CASSRGQGMSYEQYF. CDR3 bases: TGCGCCAGCAGCCGAGGTCAGGGGATGTCCTACGAGCAGTACTTC.

The V gene is TRBV29-1, the J gene TRBJ2-1, with 11 bases that match TRBD2. Germline CDR1 SQVTM, CDR2 ANQGSEA. The CDR3 is 17 amino acids. The junction had 15 bases not matched to a gene; V was cut back by 3 bases and J by 8 bases. CDR3 nucleotides: TGCAGCGTTGATTTGATGAGACTAGCGGGGCTAAGGGATGAGCAGTTCTTC. This translates into CSVDLMRLAGLRDEQFF.

This chain connects TRBV5-1 to TRBJ1-4, with 8 bases lining up with TRBD1. The trim removed 3 bases at V and 2 bases at J, leaving 0 bases unmatched. This CDR3 comprises 14 residues. The germline V gene has CDR1 SGHRS and CDR2 YFSETQ. In DNA form, the CDR3 reads TGCGCCAGCAGCTGGGACAGGACTAATGAAAAACTGTTTTTT. Amino acids: CASSWDRTNEKLFF.

This clone has more than one count but fewer than ten. The V call is TRBV7-9, the J call TRBJ2-6; D remains ambiguous. This CDR3 is 17 amino acids long. Trimming removed 0 bases from V and 2 bases from J, with 11 bases in between. Per germline, CDR1 SEHNR and CDR2 FQNEAQ (reference sequence). CDR3 in DNA: TGTGCCAGCAGCTTAGCGTTTTCCTCGGCTGGGGCCAACGTCCTGACTTTC. Translated: CASSLAFSSAGANVLTF.

This clone turned up a few times. This chain connects TRBV21-1 to TRBJ2-7; the D segment call TRBD2 is taken from the table without a DNA check. TRBV21-1 is a known pseudogene. The CDR3 is made up of 16 amino acids. CDR3 loop: CASSKAYSGRAYEQYF. CDR3 in DNA: TGTGCCAGCAGCAAAGCTTATTCCGGGAGAGCCTACGAGCAGTACTTC.

This clone was seen a few times. This sequence joins TRBV27 and TRBJ2-7; D possibly corresponds to TRBD1 (6 bases). Germline assignment: CDR1 MNHEY and CDR2 SMNVEV (reference sequence). This CDR3 spans 13 amino acids. Trimming took 2 bases from V and 2 from J, leaving 7 bases between them. CDR3 sequence: CASSLTGTYEQYF. CDR3 bases: TGTGCCAGCAGTTTAACAGGGACCTACGAGCAGTACTTC.

This clone was counted only a few times. This sequence joins TRBV18 and TRBJ2-1, with TRBD2 identical over 8 bases. This CDR3 comprises 16 residues. V dropped 3 bases and J dropped 2; count of bases not matched to a gene: 6. CDR1 is KGHSH, CDR2 LQKENI, per germline. The CDR3 loop reads CASSPETGGTYNEQFF. The CDR3 DNA sequence: TGTGCCAGCTCACCGGAAACGGGGGGGACCTACAATGAGCAGTTCTTC.

The rearrangement uses TRBV1 and TRBJ1-5; the table's D call TRBD1 went unverified against the DNA. TRBV1 is given as a pseudogene. The CDR3 loop spans 16 amino acids. The chain's CDR3 is CTSSLLPGQGNQPQHF. The CDR3 DNA reads TGCACCAGCAGCCTTCTTCCGGGACAGGGGAATCAGCCCCAGCATTTT.